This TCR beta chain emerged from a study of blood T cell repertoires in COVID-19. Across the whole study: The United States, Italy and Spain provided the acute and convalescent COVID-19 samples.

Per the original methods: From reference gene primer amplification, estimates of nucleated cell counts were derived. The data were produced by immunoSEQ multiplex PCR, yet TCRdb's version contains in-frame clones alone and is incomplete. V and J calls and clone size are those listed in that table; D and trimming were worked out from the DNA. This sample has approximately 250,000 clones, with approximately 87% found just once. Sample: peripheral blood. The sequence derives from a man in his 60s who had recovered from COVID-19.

In nucleotides, the CDR3 is TGTGCCAGCAGCCTTAGCGGGGGGGCTGGAGATACGCAGTATTTT. Residues: CASSLSGGAGDTQYF. The chain is built from TRBV2 and TRBJ2-3, with 11 bases identical to TRBD2. Trimming cost V 6 bases and J 5 bases; bases outside gene matches: 7. This CDR3 has 15 amino acids. Germline CDR1 reads SNHLY; CDR2 reads FYNNEI.